Sequencing of this TCR beta chain was carried out in a study of T-cell memory formation after mild COVID-19. Overall study results and limits: The appearance of some responding clones in pre-infection memory suggested that cross-reactive memory joined.

TCRdb passed the 5' RACE reads through MiXCR, listing each CDR3 protein once. The table records approximately 400,000 distinct CDR3 sequences, 15% to 20% of them present only once. The CDR3 has 13 residues. Germline V gene lookup returns CDR1 DFQATT and CDR2 SNEGSKA (reference sequence). V was cut by 0 bases and J by 0 bases, with 6 bases left in between. This clonotype was seen more than once but under ten times. The antigen is not known. The TCR was taken from a man aged 18 to 29 who had mild COVID-19 (a few samples of this study predate the infection). Cell type and time point are not known. Sequences were obtained from PBMCs or a T cell subset sorted from them (not recorded which). The chain combines TRBV20-1 with TRBJ2-7; D gene unclear. The CDR3 loop reads CSARDLYSYEQYV. CDR3 in DNA: TGCAGTGCTAGAGATTTGTACTCCTACGAGCAGTACGTC.